The present T cell receptor (beta chain) was sequenced within a study of Graves' ophthalmopathy and Graves' hyperthyroidism. Looking at the study overall: Ophthalmopathy absent within 18 months of follow-up marked hyperthyroidism as stable.

From RNA, the CDR3 regions of TCR beta chains were amplified and sequenced. Second-round multiplex PCR came after first-round RT-PCR with HTBI primers. TCRdb reprocessed the multiplex PCR reads via MiXCR and lists one record per CDR3 protein. The sample consists of 900,000 to 1,200,000 distinct CDR3 sequences, about 35% of them appearing once. This CDR3 region has 13 residues. Per germline, CDR1 ENHRY and CDR2 SYGVKD. V lost 6 bases and J 12 bases, leaving 20 bases between the germline ends. Study-level results: Appearing in blood as well were most expanded thyroid clonotypes above 0.001 frequency.

Hyperthyroidism patients were newly diagnosed, ill under 2 months, and aged 18 to 65 years. This clonotype was observed once. What it binds is unknown. The origin of this receptor is an adult man with Graves' hyperthyroidism. The sample was peripheral blood or thyroid tissue (not recorded which). The chain has TRBV10-3 and TRBJ1-2; D may be TRBD1 (6 bases). The DNA for the CDR3 is TGTGCCATCAGCGAAGGGGGTCTTTCTGGAAACACCTTC. Encoded protein: CAISEGGLSGNTF.